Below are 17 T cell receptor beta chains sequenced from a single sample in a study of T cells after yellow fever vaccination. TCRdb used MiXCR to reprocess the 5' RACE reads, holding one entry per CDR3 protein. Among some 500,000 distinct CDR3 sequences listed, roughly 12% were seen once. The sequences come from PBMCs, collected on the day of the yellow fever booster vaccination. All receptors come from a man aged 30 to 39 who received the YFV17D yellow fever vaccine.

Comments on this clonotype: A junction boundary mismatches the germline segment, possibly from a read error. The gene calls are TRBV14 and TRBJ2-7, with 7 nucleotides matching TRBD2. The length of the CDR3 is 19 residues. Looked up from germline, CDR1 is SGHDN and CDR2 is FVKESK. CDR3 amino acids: CASSQAPTNSRDYSYEQYF. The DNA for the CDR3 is TGTGCCAGCAGCCAAGCCCCGACAAACAGCCGGGACTATTCCTATGAGCAGTACTTC.

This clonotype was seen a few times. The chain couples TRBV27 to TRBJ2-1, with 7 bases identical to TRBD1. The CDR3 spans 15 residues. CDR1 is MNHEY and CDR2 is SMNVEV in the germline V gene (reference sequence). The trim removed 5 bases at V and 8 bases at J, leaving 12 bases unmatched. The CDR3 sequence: CASSPRQGIQDEQFF. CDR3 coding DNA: TGTGCCAGCAGTCCCCGACAGGGCATCCAGGATGAGCAGTTCTTC.

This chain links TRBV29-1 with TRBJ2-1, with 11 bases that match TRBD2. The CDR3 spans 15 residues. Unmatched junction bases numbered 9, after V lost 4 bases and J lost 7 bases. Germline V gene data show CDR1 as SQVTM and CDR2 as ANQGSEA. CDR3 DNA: TGCAGCGTTGGGGTAGCGGGAGGGAGGTTTAATGAGCAGTTCTTC. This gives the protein CSVGVAGGRFNEQFF.

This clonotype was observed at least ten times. The CDR3 protein is CASSLFQETQYF. CDR3 coding DNA: TGTGCCAGCAGCTTGTTTCAAGAGACCCAGTACTTC. The rearrangement links TRBV5-6 to TRBJ2-5; D ambiguous. Germline lookup yields CDR1 SGHDT and CDR2 YYEEEE. V was cut by 1 base and J by 2 bases, with 3 bases left in between. The CDR3 spans 12 residues.

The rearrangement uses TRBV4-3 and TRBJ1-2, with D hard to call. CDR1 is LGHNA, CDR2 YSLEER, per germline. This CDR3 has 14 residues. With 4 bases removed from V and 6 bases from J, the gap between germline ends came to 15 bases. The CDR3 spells CASSPSRRGNGYTF. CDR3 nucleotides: TGCGCCAGCAGCCCCTCCCGGAGAGGGAATGGCTACACCTTC.

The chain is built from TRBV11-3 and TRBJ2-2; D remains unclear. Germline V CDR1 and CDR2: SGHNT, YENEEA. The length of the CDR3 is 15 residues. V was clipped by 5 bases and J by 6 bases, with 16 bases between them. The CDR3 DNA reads TGTGCCAGCAGCCGCCCCGGATCGCTAGCCGGGGAGCTGTTTTTT. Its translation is CASSRPGSLAGELFF.

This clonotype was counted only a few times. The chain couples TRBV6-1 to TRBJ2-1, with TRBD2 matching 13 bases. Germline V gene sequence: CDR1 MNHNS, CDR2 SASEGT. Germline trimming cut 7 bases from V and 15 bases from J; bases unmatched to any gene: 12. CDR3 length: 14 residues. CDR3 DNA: TGTGCCAGCACTAAACTAGCGGGAGGGCAAATGCTGTTCTTC. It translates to CASTKLAGGQMLFF.

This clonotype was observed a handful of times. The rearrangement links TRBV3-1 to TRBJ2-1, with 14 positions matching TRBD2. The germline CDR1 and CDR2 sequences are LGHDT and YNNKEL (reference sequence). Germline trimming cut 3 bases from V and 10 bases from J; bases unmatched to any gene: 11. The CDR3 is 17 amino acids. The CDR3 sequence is CASSQWGTSGSGREQFF. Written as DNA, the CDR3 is TGTGCCAGCAGCCAGTGGGGGACTAGCGGGAGCGGGCGGGAGCAGTTCTTC.

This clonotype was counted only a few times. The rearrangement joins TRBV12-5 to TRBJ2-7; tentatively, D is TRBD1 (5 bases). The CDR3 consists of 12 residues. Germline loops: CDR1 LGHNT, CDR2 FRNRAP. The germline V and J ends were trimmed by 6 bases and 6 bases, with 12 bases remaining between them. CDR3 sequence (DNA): TGTGCTAGTGGCCAAACAGGTACCGAGCAGTACTTC. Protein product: CASGQTGTEQYF. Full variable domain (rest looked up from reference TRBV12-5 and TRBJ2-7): DARVTQTPRHKVTEMGQEVTMRCQPILGHNTVFWYRQTMMQGLELLAYFRNRAPLDDSGMPKDRFSAEMPDATLATLKIQPSEPRDSAVYFCASGQTGTEQYFGPGTRLTVT.

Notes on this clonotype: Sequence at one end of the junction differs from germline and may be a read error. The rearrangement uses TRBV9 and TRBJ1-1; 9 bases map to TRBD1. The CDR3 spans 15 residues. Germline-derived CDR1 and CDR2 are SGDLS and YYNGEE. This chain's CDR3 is CASSVAGTGYTQAFF. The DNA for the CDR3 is TGTGCCAGCAGCGTAGCCGGGACAGGGTACACTCAAGCTTTCTTT. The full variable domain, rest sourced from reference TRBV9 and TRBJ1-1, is DSGVTQTPKHLITATGQRVTLRCSPRSGDLSVYWYQQSLDQGLQFLIQYYNGEERAKGNILERFSAQQFPDLHSELNLSSLELGDSALYFCASSVAGTGYTQAFFGQGTRLTVV.

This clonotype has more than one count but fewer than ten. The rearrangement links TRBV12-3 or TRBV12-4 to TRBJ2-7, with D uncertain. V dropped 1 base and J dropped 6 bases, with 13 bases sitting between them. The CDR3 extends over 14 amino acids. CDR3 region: CASSLGALIREQYF. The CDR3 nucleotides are TGTGCCAGCAGTTTAGGCGCTCTCATCCGCGAGCAGTACTTC.

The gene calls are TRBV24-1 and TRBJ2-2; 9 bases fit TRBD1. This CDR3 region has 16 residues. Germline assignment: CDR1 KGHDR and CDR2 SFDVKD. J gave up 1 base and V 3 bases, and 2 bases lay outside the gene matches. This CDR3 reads CATSDLGQGNTGELFF. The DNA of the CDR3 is TGTGCCACCAGTGATCTGGGACAGGGGAACACCGGGGAGCTGTTTTTT.

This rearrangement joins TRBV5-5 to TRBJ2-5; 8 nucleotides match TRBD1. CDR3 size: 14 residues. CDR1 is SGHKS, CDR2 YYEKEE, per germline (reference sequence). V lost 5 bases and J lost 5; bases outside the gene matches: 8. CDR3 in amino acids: CASRTRGLKETQYF. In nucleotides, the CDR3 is TGTGCCAGCAGGACCAGGGGGCTGAAGGAGACCCAGTACTTC.

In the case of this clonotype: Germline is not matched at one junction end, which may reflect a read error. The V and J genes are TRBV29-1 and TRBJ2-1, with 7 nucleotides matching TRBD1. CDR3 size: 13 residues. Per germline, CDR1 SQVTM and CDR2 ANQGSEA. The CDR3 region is CGVEKTGMGEQFF. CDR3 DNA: TGCGGCGTGGAAAAGACAGGGATGGGTGAGCAGTTCTTC.

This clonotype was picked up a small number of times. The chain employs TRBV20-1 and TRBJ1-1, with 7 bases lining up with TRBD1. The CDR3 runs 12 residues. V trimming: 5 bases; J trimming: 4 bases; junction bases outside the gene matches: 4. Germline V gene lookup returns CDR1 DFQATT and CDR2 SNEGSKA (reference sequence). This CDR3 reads CSARQGGTEAFF. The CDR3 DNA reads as TGCAGTGCTCGACAGGGTGGCACTGAAGCTTTCTTT.

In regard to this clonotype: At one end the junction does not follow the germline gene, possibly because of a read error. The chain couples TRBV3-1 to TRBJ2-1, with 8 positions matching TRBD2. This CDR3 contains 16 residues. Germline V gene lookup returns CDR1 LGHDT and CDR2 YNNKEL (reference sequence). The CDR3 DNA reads TGTGCCAGCACCCAAGAATGGGGACTAGGAATAAATGAGCAGTTCTTC. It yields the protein CASTQEWGLGINEQFF.

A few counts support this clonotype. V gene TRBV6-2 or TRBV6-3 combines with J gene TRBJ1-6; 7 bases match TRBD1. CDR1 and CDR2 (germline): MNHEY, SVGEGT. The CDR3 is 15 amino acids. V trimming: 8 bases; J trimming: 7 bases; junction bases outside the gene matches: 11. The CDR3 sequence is CASEPRQGPNSPLHF. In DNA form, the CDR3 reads TGTGCCAGCGAACCTCGACAGGGCCCGAATTCACCCCTCCACTTT.